This TCR beta chain was documented in a study of molecular identifiers for immune sequencing clone quantification. About the research overall: Across replicate runs, RNA obtained from approximately 20,000 or 100,000 naive CD8 cells was divided into five, with four undergoing sequencing.

The CDR3 extends over 21 amino acids. Germline assignment: CDR1 SGHTA and CDR2 FQGTGA. V lost 6 bases to trimming and J lost 6 bases, with 37 bases between them. In TCRdb, the PCR reads were re-called with MiXCR into one record per CDR3 protein. The table lists some 650,000 distinct CDR3 sequences, 15% to 20% of them singletons. This clonotype has ten or more counts. What it recognizes is unknown. Libraries of naive CD8 cells were prepared from around 20,000 to 1,000,000 sorted cells using 10%, 30% or 50% RNA. Sorted naive CD8 T cells were those defined as CD8+CD4-CCR7+CD45RA+. Study findings and constraints: Under 1% of molecules in naive cells, but over 97% of effector molecules, belonged to clones above 20 RNA copies.

Sequencing was carried out using naive CD8+ T cells from blood, with Jurkat cell RNA spiked in. Regarding subset: FACS-sorted CD8+CD4-CCR7+CD45RA+ naive T cells. This rearrangement joins TRBV7-3 to TRBJ2-3; D not resolved. The sequence came from a human donor in good health. Some libraries in this study had Jurkat cell RNA spiked in. This chain's CDR3 is CASRPDDPGILFRAQCDTQYF. The CDR3, as DNA: TGTGCCAGCAGACCCGACGACCCGGGCATCCTCTTCCGAGCCCAATGCGATACGCAGTATTTT.